Sequencing of this T cell receptor beta chain was carried out in a study of T cells in localized non-small cell lung cancer. Study outcomes and limitations: Researchers found a median about 53 of the top 100 tumor clones in adjacent lung. Tumor samples were not multi-region, leaving intratumor heterogeneity unexcluded. T cell clonality was highest in uninvolved adjacent lung, above tumor. An association was observed between higher blood T cell density and longer overall survival.

V was shortened by 2 bases and J by 0 bases, with 13 bases between the two germline ends. This CDR3 region has 16 residues. The germline V gene has CDR1 MDHEN and CDR2 SYDVKM. The data were produced by immunoSEQ multiplex PCR, yet TCRdb's version contains in-frame clones alone and is incomplete. This table holds 75,000 to 90,000 clones, 84% found once. Notes on this clone: Its antigen is unknown.

This chain links TRBV28 with TRBJ1-1, with a weak D call TRBD1 (5 bases). Sequences were derived from peripheral blood, sampled before any cancer treatment. This receptor was obtained from a man aged 35-75 years with stage I lung adenocarcinoma. CDR3 residues: CASSLSQGIMNTEAFF. CDR3 DNA sequence: TGTGCCAGCAGTTTAAGTCAGGGAATCATGAACACTGAAGCTTTCTTT.